This TCR beta chain was recorded in a study of somatic mutations in cytotoxic T cells in rheumatoid arthritis. The study's findings and limits: The study found that the largest CD8+ clone exceeded 20% of CD8+ cells in about an eighth of the roughly 65 patients.

Original analysis: Some patient CD8+ clones were larger than 1%, and these rarely matched published virus-specific TCRB sequences. Using immunoSEQ multiplex PCR, the repertoire was profiled, and TCRdb retains in-frame clones only, with some absent. The V and J calls and clone size were taken over from that table, and D and trimming were inferred from the DNA. The data hold roughly 20,000 clones, with 60% to 85% observed a single time. About this clone itself: Its antigen is as yet unknown.

This CDR3 comprises 16 residues. Trimming pared 5 bases from V and 8 bases from J, leaving 22 bases between. The germline gives CDR1 SNHLY, CDR2 FYNNEI. Isolating CD4+ and CD8+ cells involved positive magnetic bead selection on an AutoMACS. Their purity was then checked by flow cytometry. Sequencing was performed on CD8+ T cells sorted from blood. The genes are TRBV2 and TRBJ2-1, with D unclear. The source is an adult with rheumatoid arthritis. The CDR3 here is CASSPNPALGVHEQFF. In nucleotides, the CDR3 is TGTGCCAGCAGTCCGAACCCGGCTCTTGGCGTCCATGAGCAGTTCTTC.